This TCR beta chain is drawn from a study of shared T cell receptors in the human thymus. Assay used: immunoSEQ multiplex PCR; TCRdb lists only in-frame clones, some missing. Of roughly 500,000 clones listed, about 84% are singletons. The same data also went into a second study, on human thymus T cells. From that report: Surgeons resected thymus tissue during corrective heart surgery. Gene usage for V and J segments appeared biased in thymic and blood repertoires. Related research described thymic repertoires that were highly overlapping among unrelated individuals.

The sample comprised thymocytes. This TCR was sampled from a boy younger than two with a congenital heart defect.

The CDR3 protein is CASSSLAGGPLGLQFF. The CDR3 coding sequence is TGTGCCAGTAGTAGCCTAGCGGGAGGCCCCCTCGGGTTACAGTTCTTC. The chain uses TRBV19 and TRBJ2-1; 11 bases are shared with TRBD2. This CDR3 spans 16 amino acids. The V gene end was trimmed by 4 bases and the J gene end by 13 bases; junction bases not matched to a gene: 15. CDR1 and CDR2 (germline): LNHDA, SQIVND (reference sequence).